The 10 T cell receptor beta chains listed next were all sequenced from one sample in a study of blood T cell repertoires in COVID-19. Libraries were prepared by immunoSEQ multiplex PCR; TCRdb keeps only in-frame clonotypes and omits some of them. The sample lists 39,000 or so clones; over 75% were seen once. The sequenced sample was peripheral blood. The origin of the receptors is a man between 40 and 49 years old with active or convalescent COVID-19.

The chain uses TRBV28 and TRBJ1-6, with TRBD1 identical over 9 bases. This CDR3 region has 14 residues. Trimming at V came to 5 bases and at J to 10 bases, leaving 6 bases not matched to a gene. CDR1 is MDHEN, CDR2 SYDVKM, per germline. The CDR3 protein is CASSQPGQGSPLHF. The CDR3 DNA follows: TGTGCCAGCAGTCAACCGGGACAGGGCTCACCCCTCCACTTT.

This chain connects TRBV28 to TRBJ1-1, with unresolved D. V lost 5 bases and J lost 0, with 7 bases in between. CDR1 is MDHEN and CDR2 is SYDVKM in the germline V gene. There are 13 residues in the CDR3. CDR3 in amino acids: CASSRSVNTEAFF. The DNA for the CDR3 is TGTGCCAGCAGTCGATCAGTGAACACTGAAGCTTTCTTT.

CDR3 DNA: TGTGCCAGTAGACTTCCGGGACAGAATGGCTACACCTTC. As protein: CASRLPGQNGYTF. The rearrangement joins TRBV19 to TRBJ1-2, with 7 bases identical to TRBD1. This CDR3 has 13 amino acids. After removal of 6 bases from V and 6 bases from J, the junction contained 7 bases not matched to a gene. CDR1 and CDR2 from the germline V gene are LNHDA and SQIVND (reference sequence).

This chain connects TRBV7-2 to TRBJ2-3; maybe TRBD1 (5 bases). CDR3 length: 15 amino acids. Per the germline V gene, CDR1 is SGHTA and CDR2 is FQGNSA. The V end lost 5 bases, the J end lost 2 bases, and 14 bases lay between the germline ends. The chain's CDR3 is CASSPWGGSTDTQYF. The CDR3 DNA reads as TGTGCCAGCAGCCCTTGGGGCGGATCCACAGATACGCAGTATTTT.

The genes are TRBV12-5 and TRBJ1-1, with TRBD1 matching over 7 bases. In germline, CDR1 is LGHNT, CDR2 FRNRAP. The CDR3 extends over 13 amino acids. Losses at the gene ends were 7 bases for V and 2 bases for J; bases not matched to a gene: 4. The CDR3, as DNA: TGTGCTAGTGCTCGACAGGGCAACACTGAAGCTTTCTTT. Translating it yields CASARQGNTEAFF.

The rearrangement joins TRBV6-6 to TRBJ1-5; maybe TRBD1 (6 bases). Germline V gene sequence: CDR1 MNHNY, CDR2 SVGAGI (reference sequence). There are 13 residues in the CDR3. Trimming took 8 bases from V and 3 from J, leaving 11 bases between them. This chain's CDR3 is CASVRGSNQPQHF. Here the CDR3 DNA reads TGTGCCAGCGTCAGGGGTTCCAATCAGCCCCAGCATTTT.

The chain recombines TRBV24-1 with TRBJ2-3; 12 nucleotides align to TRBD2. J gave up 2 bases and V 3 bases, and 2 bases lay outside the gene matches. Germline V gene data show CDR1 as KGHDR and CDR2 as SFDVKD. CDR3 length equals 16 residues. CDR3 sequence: CATSDGLAGSTDTQYF. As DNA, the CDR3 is TGTGCCACCAGTGATGGACTAGCGGGGTCCACAGATACGCAGTATTTT.

As DNA, the CDR3 is TGTGCCAGCAGTCGGGACAGGACCAATGAGCAGTTCTTC. This sequence encodes CASSRDRTNEQFF. This chain uses TRBV11-2 with TRBJ2-1, with 8 bases aligning to TRBD1. V lost 6 bases to trimming and J lost 6 bases; unmatched junction nucleotides: 4. The CDR3 has 13 residues. Germline CDR1 is SGHAT and CDR2 is FQNNGV.

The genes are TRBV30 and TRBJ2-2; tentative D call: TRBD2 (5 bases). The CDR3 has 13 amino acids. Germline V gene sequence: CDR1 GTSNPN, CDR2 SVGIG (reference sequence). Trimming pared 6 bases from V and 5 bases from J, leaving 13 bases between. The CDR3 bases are TGTGCCTGTGACGCTAGCCGGACCGGGGAGCTGTTTTTT. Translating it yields CACDASRTGELFF.

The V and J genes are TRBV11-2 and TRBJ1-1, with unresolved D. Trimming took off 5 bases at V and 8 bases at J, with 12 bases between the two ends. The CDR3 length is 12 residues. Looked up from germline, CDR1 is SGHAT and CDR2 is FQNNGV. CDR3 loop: CASSHRGREAFF. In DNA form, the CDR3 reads TGTGCCAGCAGCCACCGAGGAAGAGAAGCTTTCTTT.